What follows describes a single T cell receptor (beta chain). This record belongs to a study of blood T cell repertoires in COVID-19. Study in general: COVID-19 samples collected from the United States, Italy and Spain covered acute and convalescent phases. PBMCs, B-cell-depleted T cells, or T cells provided the cDNA or gDNA that made up the material.

CDR1 MNHEY and CDR2 SVGAGI come from the germline V gene. V was pared by 6 bases and J by 3 bases, with 5 bases of the junction left unmatched. This CDR3 has 15 residues. Under the authors' procedure: Reference gene primers were amplified, and this amplification served to estimate nucleated cell counts. The table came from immunoSEQ multiplex PCR; TCRdb's copy has only in-frame clones and leaves some out. V and J calls and clone size follow that table, whereas D and trimming were derived from the DNA. The sample has 65,000 or so clones; 81% are singletons. The chain uses TRBV6-5 and TRBJ2-5; the match to TRBD1 covers 12 bases. The sequenced sample was peripheral blood. The sequence was obtained from an elderly man with acute or convalescent COVID-19. The CDR3 protein is CASRRGTGGEETQYF. In nucleotides, the CDR3 is TGTGCCAGCAGGAGGGGGACAGGGGGCGAAGAGACCCAGTACTTC.